This T cell receptor beta chain was sequenced during a study of cytomegalovirus exposure and HLA in healthy donors. V dropped 5 bases and J dropped 6; count of bases not matched to a gene: 11. The germline gives CDR1 WSHSY, CDR2 SAAADI. The CDR3 has 15 residues. PCR amplification relied on 60 Vbeta primers (plus 13 Jbeta primers). Assay: immunoSEQ multiplex PCR; the TCRdb copy retains only in-frame clones and omits some. The profile shows around 76,000 clones, about two thirds of them singletons. V and J are TRBV10-2 and TRBJ2-7; 9 nucleotides align to TRBD1. Sequencing was done on a sample of PBMCs. The source of this sequence is a woman between 45 and 60 years old in good health and CMV-seropositive. CDR3 sequence (DNA): TGCGCCAGCAGTAATCAAGACAGGGGGATCGGCGAGCAGTACTTC. It codes for CASSNQDRGIGEQYF.